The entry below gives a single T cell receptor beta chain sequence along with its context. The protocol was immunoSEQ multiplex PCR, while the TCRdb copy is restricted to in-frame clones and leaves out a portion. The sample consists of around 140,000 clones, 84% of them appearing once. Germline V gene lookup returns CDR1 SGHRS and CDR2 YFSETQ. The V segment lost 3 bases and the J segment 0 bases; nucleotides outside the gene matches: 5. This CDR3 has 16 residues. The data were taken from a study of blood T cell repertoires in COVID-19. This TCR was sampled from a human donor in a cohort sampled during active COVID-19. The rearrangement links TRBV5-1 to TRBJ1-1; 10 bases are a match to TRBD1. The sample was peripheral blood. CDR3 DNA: TGCGCCAGCAGCTCGGGACAGGGGATATTGAACACTGAAGCTTTCTTT. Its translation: CASSSGQGILNTEAFF.